This TCR beta chain was obtained from a study of post-analysis software for immune sequencing data. Broader study findings: Controls significantly exceeded multiple sclerosis patients in normalized Chao1 diversity. Five or six TRBV segments appeared more often in patients than in controls, and TRBV5-6, TRBV5-1 and TRBV20-1 were among these.

Germline V gene sequence: CDR1 SGHRS, CDR2 YFSETQ. The CDR3 sequence is 14 residues long. To note about this clonotype: Its antigen is unknown. Relative to the germline gene, one junction end is altered; a read error may explain this.

Unique molecular identifiers tagged the TCR beta cDNA libraries. Each CDR3 protein is one row after TCRdb ran MiXCR on the PCR reads. The table includes fewer than 600,000 distinct CDR3 sequences, roughly 46% detected once. Sequencing input: blood. The chain joins TRBV5-1 to TRBJ2-7; D possibly corresponds to TRBD2 (5 bases). The sequence derives from a girl aged 10 to 17 with multiple sclerosis. The DNA of the CDR3 is TGCGCCGGCAGTATTAATGCGGGCTCCTACGAGCAGTACTTC. Encoded protein: CAGSINAGSYEQYF.